The present TCR beta chain was sequenced within a study of neurological immune-mediated disorders. Study results and limitations: The level of TCR clonal expansion was highest in patients with HTLV-1-associated myelopathy and lowest in multiple sclerosis, where it fell below the level seen in healthy controls. CDR3 amino acid sequences of expanded clones were not shared across subjects, a result suggesting private repertoires in all groups.

Germline lookup yields CDR1 SNHLY and CDR2 FYNNEI. The CDR3 runs to 15 residues. V shed 4 bases, J shed 4 bases, and the junction held 6 bases outside the gene matches. This clonotype was seen many times. The antigen is undetermined. Template-switch 5'RACE cDNA synthesis added a 10-nucleotide unique molecular identifier. TCRdb fed the 5' RACE reads into MiXCR, producing one record per CDR3 protein. Of some 27,000 distinct CDR3 sequences listed, approximately 20% were seen once; the top ten hold about 27%. Material for sequencing was CD4+ T cells from blood. The receptor was isolated from a man aged 45-60 years with HTLV-1-associated myelopathy (HAM/TSP). The chain uses TRBV2 and TRBJ1-5; 8 bases agree with TRBD1. CDR3 sequence (DNA): TGTGCCAGCAGTGTGTGGACAGGGTTAAATCAGCCCCAGCATTTT. Translated: CASSVWTGLNQPQHF.